This TCR beta chain derives from a study of metastatic and nonmetastatic thyroid tumors. Thyroid surgery took place with no prior treatment in any patient. This clone was observed at least ten times. CDR3 length: 20 amino acids. The ends lost 3 bases at V and 1 base at J; junction bases unmatched: 19. Germline CDR1 reads MGHDK; CDR2 reads SYGVNS. Via MiXCR, TCRdb re-called the PCR reads. The profile shows fewer than 40,000 clones, just under 25% of them singletons. This sequence was found in a female donor with papillary thyroid cancer or a benign thyroid nodule (not recorded which). Some clones in this sample may be carry-over from other donors' samples. Source material: blood. The V and J genes are TRBV25-1 and TRBJ2-3, with 7 bases identical to TRBD1. CDR3 nucleotides: TGTGCCAGCAGTGAGCCGGGACAGAGGCCTTCAAGTCGTGGCACAGATACGCAGTATTTT. It specifies CASSEPGQRPSSRGTDTQYF.